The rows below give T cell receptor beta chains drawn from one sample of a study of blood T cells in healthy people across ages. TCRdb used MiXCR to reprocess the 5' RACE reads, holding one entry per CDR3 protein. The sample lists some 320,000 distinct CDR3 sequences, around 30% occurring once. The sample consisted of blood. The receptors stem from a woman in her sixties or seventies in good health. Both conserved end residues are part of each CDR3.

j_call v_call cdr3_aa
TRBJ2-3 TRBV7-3 CASSSEGSTDTQYF
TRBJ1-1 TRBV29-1 CSVAVQDSRVRNTEASF
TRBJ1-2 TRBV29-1 CSVLSRDGVVNYGYTF
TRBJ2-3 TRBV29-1 CSVEDRADTQYF
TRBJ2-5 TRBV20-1 CSAISLQGQETQYF
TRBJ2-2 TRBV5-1 CASSPSVGTNTGELFF
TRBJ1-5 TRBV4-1 CASSQEGWTGTNQPQHF
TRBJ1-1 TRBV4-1 CASSPAKTATYGTEAFF
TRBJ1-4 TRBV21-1 CASSKGPPPGALEKLFF
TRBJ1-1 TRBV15 CATSRDRGESEAFF
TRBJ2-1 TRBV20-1 CSAVEAGRSHNEQFF
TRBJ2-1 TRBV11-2 CASSPNRDSYNEQFF
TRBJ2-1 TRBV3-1 CASGPTPNERFF
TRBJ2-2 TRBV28 CASTGQGLRLFF
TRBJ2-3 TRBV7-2 CAVTASTDTQYF
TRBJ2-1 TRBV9 CASSVGLAVGSYNEQFF
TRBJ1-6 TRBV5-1 CASSGRGSYNSPLHF
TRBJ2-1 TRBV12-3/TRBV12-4 CASSFPRSGSRRNEQFF
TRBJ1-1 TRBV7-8 CASSPVPGQGANTEAFF
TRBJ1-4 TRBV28 CASSRGQATTNEKLFF
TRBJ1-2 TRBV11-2 CASSPASYGYTF
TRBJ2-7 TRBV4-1 CASSQEATYEQYF
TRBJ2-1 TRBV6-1 CASSVGLGGYNEQFF
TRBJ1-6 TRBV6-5 CASSYSSSQDRVKYSPLHF
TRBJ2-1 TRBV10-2 CASRGPPWGAYNEQFF
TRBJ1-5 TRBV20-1 CSVGTFSNQPQHF
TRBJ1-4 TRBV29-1 CSVERRGATNEKLFF
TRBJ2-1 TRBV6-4 CASNPRRNEQFF
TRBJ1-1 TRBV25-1 CASTWDGNTEAFF
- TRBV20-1 CSASDFGREQFF
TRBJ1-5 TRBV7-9 CASSPGRTFNQPQHF
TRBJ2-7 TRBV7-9 CASSPPGQGRWEQYF
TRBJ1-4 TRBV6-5 CASSPRVREGKLFF
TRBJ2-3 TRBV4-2 CASSQDPPGGSRTDTQYF
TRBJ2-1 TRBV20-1 CSARDWASTRNEQFF
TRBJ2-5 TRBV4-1 CASSQAWRGYQETQYF
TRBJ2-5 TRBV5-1 CASSLYQPETQYF
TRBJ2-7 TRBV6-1 CASRGGKSSYEQHF
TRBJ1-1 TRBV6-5 CASSYRTVRNTEAFF
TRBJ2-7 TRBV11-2 CASSVGLPGGGYEQYF
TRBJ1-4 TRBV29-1 CSARGLGEKLFF
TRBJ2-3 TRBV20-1 CSARGTGTDTQYF
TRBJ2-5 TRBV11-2 CASSLDSGFGKETQYF
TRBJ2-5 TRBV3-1 CASSRPSTQETQYF
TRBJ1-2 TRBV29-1 CSVTGAGKGGYTF
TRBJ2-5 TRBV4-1 CASSQTAGLKTQYF
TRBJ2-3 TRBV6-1 CASRLFREGLYDTQYF
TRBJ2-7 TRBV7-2 CASSLGAERYEQYF
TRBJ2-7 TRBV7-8 CASKQGLPYEQYF
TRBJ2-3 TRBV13 CASSPTGGWGTDTQYF
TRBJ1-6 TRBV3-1 CAGSQGPHSPLHF
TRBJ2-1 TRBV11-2 CASSLWGTYNEQFF
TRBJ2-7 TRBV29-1 CSVLGMDEQYF
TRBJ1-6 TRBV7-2 CASNPKPYNSPLHF
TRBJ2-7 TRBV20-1 CSAILGQGRYEQCF
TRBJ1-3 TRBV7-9 CASRPSSGNTIYF
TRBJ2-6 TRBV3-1 CASSLTGIGANVLTF
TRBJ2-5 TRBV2 CAWGGVSGPKETQYF
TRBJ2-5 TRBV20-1 CSARAFQETQYF